This T cell receptor (beta chain) appears in the sequencing data of a study of T-cell reconstitution after alpha-beta-depleted transplantation in children. Preparation of the TCRbeta library involved a method that used unique molecular identifiers. One entry per CDR3 protein, called by TCRdb with MiXCR from the PCR reads. Seen here are 77,000 or so distinct CDR3 sequences, 15% to 20% observed once, and the top ten hold less than 60%. This clonotype was counted between two and nine times. Germline V lookup: CDR1 SGHRS, CDR2 YFSETQ. The germline V and J ends were trimmed by 0 bases and 5 bases, with 3 bases remaining between them. There are 13 residues in the CDR3.

Sequencing used PBMCs, mostly from graft donor cells, obtained 360 days after TCRalphabeta/CD19-depleted stem cell transplant. The chain has TRBV5-1 and TRBJ1-6; D is undetermined. The sequence was obtained from a male patient between 2 and 10 years old who had a stem cell transplant for acute lymphoblastic leukemia, so the T cells may come from the graft donor. The CDR3: CASSLANNSPLHF. CDR3 sequence (DNA): TGCGCCAGCAGCTTGGCGAATAATTCACCCCTCCACTTT. Full variable domain (remainder filled in from reference TRBV5-1 and TRBJ1-6): KAGVTQTPRYLIKTRGQQVTLSCSPISGHRSVSWYQQTPGQGLQFLFEYFSETQRNKGNFPGRFSGRQFSNSRSEMNVSTLELGDSALYLCASSLANNSPLHFGNGTRLTVT.